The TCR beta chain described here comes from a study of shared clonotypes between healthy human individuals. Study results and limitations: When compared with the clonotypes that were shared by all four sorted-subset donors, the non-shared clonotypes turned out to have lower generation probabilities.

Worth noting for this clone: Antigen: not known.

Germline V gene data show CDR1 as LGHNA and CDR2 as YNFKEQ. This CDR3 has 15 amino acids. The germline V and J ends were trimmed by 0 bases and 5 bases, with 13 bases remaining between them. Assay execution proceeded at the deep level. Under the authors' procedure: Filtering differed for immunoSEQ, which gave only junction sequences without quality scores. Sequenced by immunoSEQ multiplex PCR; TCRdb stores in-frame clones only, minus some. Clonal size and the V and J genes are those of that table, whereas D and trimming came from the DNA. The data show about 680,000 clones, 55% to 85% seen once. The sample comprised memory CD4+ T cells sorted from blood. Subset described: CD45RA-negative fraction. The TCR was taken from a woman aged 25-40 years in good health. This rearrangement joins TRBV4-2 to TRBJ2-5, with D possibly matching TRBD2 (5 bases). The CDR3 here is CASSQDGSGGETQYF. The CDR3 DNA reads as TGTGCCAGCAGCCAAGATGGGAGCGGTGGGGAGACCCAGTACTTC.